Presented here are 27 T cell receptor beta chains from one specimen sequenced in a study of shared clonotypes between healthy human individuals. The data were produced by immunoSEQ multiplex PCR, yet TCRdb's version contains in-frame clones alone and is incomplete. The sample has more than 2 million clones; approximately 95% are singletons. The sequenced sample was naive CD4+ T cells sorted from blood. The subset was: CD45RA+ positively selected. The receptors were gathered from a man aged 18 to 29 in good health.

The V call is TRBV10-3, the J call TRBJ2-7; 16 positions match TRBD2. V shed 3 bases and J 6 bases; nucleotides not matched to a gene: 5. CDR3 length: 16 amino acids. Looked up from germline, CDR1 is ENHRY and CDR2 is SYGVKD. CDR3 protein: CAISDPGLAGGFEQYF. The CDR3 region has the DNA TGTGCCATCAGTGATCCGGGACTAGCGGGAGGGTTCGAGCAGTACTTC.

The chain couples TRBV6-6 to TRBJ1-5; TRBD1 matches at 9 bases. Per germline, CDR1 MNHNY and CDR2 SVGAGI (reference sequence). V lost 6 bases, J lost 6 bases, and 9 bases stayed unmatched. The CDR3 spans 15 residues. CDR3 in amino acids: CASSDNRGHSQPQHF. The CDR3 DNA sequence: TGTGCCAGCAGCGACAACAGGGGGCACAGTCAGCCCCAGCATTTT.

The CDR3 nucleotides read TGTGCCATCAGTGAACCGGAAAGGGGGGCCCCTGAAGCTTTCTTT. It is translated as CAISEPERGAPEAFF. The J gene is TRBJ1-1, the V gene TRBV10-3; D may be TRBD1 (6 bases). The CDR3 has 15 amino acids. V was trimmed by 3 bases and J by 6 bases, leaving 17 bases between them. Germline V gives CDR1 ENHRY, CDR2 SYGVKD.

CDR3 bases: TGTGCCAGCAAAATAGCGGGGGGGCCCTCCGAGCAGTACTTC. Protein product: CASKIAGGPSEQYF. The J gene is TRBJ2-7, the V gene TRBV6-5; 11 bases map to TRBD2. The CDR3 extends over 14 amino acids. Germline loops: CDR1 MNHEY, CDR2 SVGAGI. The V and J ends lost 7 bases and 6 bases, in that order; junction bases with no gene match: 8.

The genes are TRBV10-1 and TRBJ2-5; D may be TRBD1 or TRBD2 (5 bases each). Between the trimmed V and J ends, which lost 5 bases and 1 base, there was a span of 8 bases. CDR1 and CDR2 (germline): WNHNN, SYGVQD (reference sequence). CDR3 length: 13 amino acids. For the CDR3, the DNA is TGCGCCAGCAGTCCGGGACCCCAAGAGACCCAGTACTTC. It translates to CASSPGPQETQYF.

A note on this clone: This specimen includes other DNA sequences encoding the same CDR3. The chain carries TRBV6-5 and TRBJ2-7, with D possibly matching TRBD2 (6 bases). Germline CDR1 is MNHEY and CDR2 is SVGAGI. Trimming removed 6 bases from V and 2 bases from J, with 14 bases in between. This CDR3 contains 14 residues. CDR3 residues: CASSRGTGPYEQYF. The DNA for the CDR3 is TGTGCCAGCAGCCGCGGGACGGGCCCCTACGAGCAGTACTTC.

The chain couples TRBV29-1 to TRBJ1-5; D gene ambiguous. Per the germline V gene, CDR1 is SQVTM and CDR2 is ANQGSEA. The V and J ends lost 6 bases and 0 bases respectively, with 18 bases between them. CDR3 length equals 16 residues. The CDR3 DNA sequence: TGCAGCGTGATCGTCGGATCTTTCGATAGCAATCAGCCCCAGCATTTT. Protein: CSVIVGSFDSNQPQHF.

This chain links TRBV7-2 with TRBJ1-6; weak D call: TRBD1 (6 bases). Germline CDR1 reads SGHTA; CDR2 reads FQGNSA. Trimming removed 5 bases at V and 11 bases at J, with 10 bases between. This CDR3 has 12 amino acids. CDR3 bases: TGTGCCAGCAGCCGGGGGCAGACACCCCTCCACTTT. The encoded protein is CASSRGQTPLHF.

This clone was observed a single time. This rearrangement joins TRBV5-4 to TRBJ2-3; TRBD2 matches 14 bases. Germline CDR1 SGHNT, CDR2 YYREEE (reference sequence). The junction had 7 bases not matched to a gene; V was cut back by 5 bases and J by 2 bases. The CDR3 length is 17 residues. The CDR3 reads CASRSGTSGRPTDTQYF. In DNA form, the CDR3 reads TGTGCCAGCAGATCCGGGACTAGCGGGAGACCCACAGATACGCAGTATTTT.

CDR3 coding DNA: TGTGCCAGCTCACCACCGTCCGAGGGGCCCCAGCATTTT. This sequence encodes CASSPPSEGPQHF. This chain links TRBV18 with TRBJ1-5; D not resolved. The CDR3 totals 13 residues. From germline, CDR1 is KGHSH and CDR2 LQKENI. Trimming pared 0 bases from V and 9 bases from J, leaving 9 bases between. The full variable domain, with the rest looked up from reference TRBV18 and TRBJ1-5, is NAGVMQNPRHLVRRRGQEARLRCSPMKGHSHVYWYRQLPEEGLKFMVYLQKENIIDESGMPKERFSAEFPKEGPSILRIQQVVRGDSAAYFCASSPPSEGPQHFGDGTRLSIL.

The chain combines TRBV7-8 with TRBJ2-1; no firm D call. Germline V gene data show CDR1 as SGHVS and CDR2 as FQNEAQ. CDR3 length: 14 residues. Trimming cost V 1 base and J 2 bases, with 6 bases left between them. The CDR3 protein is CASSLVFAYNEQFF. The CDR3 DNA reads as TGTGCCAGCAGCTTAGTTTTTGCCTACAATGAGCAGTTCTTC.

In its sample, this clone was seen a few times. This chain joins TRBV6-5 and TRBJ2-7, with 8 positions matching TRBD2. Trimming at V came to 5 bases and at J to 1 base, leaving 7 bases not matched to a gene. This CDR3 is built from 15 residues. Looked up from germline, CDR1 is MNHEY and CDR2 is SVGAGI. CDR3 DNA sequence: TGTGCCAGCAGTCGCGAGCGGGAGCCTTCCTACGAGCAGTACTTC. Protein product: CASSREREPSYEQYF.

V and J are TRBV30 and TRBJ1-1, with a tentative D call TRBD1 (5 bases). V gave up 3 bases and J gave up 8 bases, with 16 bases separating them. The CDR3 runs to 13 residues. Germline lookup yields CDR1 GTSNPN and CDR2 SVGIG (reference sequence). The CDR3 DNA is TGTGCCTGGAGCGCCGGAGGGTGGGGCGAAGCTTTCTTT. Encoded protein: CAWSAGGWGEAFF.

The chain couples TRBV5-1 to TRBJ2-7, with D hard to call. The CDR3 is 17 residues long. The V gene lost 4 bases and the J gene lost 3 bases, with 23 bases spanning the gap. The germline V gene has CDR1 SGHRS and CDR2 YFSETQ. The CDR3 nucleotides read TGCGCCAGCAGCCCGATCCAAAAACCAACAGTTTTCTACGAGCAGTACTTC. Protein product: CASSPIQKPTVFYEQYF.

The chain links TRBV11-3 to TRBJ2-2; 14 bases fit TRBD2. The junction had 7 bases not matched to a gene; V was cut back by 4 bases and J by 6 bases. This CDR3 is 17 amino acids long. Per the germline V gene, CDR1 is SGHNT and CDR2 is YENEEA. Here the CDR3 DNA reads TGTGCCAGCAGCTCCACAAGACTAGCGGGAGGGCCCGGGGAGCTGTTTTTT. Protein: CASSSTRLAGGPGELFF.

This clone was counted a single time. This rearrangement joins TRBV15 to TRBJ1-2; maybe TRBD1 (5 bases). The V gene's germline CDR1 is LNHNV and CDR2 YYDKDF (reference sequence). The CDR3 has 15 residues. The germline V and J ends were trimmed by 0 bases and 8 bases, with 16 bases remaining between them. CDR3 DNA: TGTGCCACCAGCAGAGATCGCAGGGCTGACCAGGGCTACACCTTC. It codes for CATSRDRRADQGYTF.

The chain links TRBV29-1 to TRBJ1-2; the match to TRBD1 covers 11 bases. The ends lost 6 bases at V and 12 bases at J; junction bases unmatched: 6. The CDR3 length is 11 residues. CDR1 SQVTM and CDR2 ANQGSEA come from the germline V gene. The CDR3 sequence is CSVGQGDQHTF. The CDR3 region has the DNA TGCAGCGTGGGACAGGGGGACCAGCACACCTTC.

The chain is built from TRBV7-2 and TRBJ2-7; 7 bases align to TRBD2. Trimming at V came to 2 bases and at J to 2 bases, leaving 18 bases not matched to a gene. Germline loops: CDR1 SGHTA, CDR2 FQGNSA. There are 19 residues in the CDR3. CDR3 DNA: TGTGCCAGCAGCTTATATGCAGGAACTGGCGGGAGTATCGCCTACGAGCAGTACTTC. It is translated as CASSLYAGTGGSIAYEQYF.

The chain combines TRBV27 with TRBJ2-2; TRBD2 matches 7 bases. CDR3 length: 14 residues. The germline V gene has CDR1 MNHEY and CDR2 SMNVEV (reference sequence). V was clipped by 7 bases and J by 3 bases; unmatched bases: 5. Written as DNA, the CDR3 is TGTGCCAGCACTGCGGCGGGAGACACCGGGGAGCTGTTTTTT. Its translation is CASTAAGDTGELFF.

Of note for this clone: This same CDR3 is encoded by further DNA sequences in the sample. This sequence joins TRBV6-5 and TRBJ2-7; TRBD1 might be the D (5 bases). Per germline, CDR1 MNHEY and CDR2 SVGAGI. Trimming removed 2 bases at V and 3 bases at J, with 8 bases between. The CDR3 contains 13 residues. The CDR3 spells CASSYGRGYEQYF. Written as DNA, the CDR3 is TGTGCCAGCAGTTACGGTAGGGGCTACGAGCAGTACTTC.

The table lists this clone with a count of one. The gene calls are TRBV7-2 and TRBJ2-5; D tentatively fits TRBD1 or TRBD2 (5 bases each). V lost 1 base and J lost 1, with 10 bases in between. From germline, CDR1 is SGHTA and CDR2 FQGNSA. This CDR3 comprises 15 residues. The CDR3 nucleotides are TGTGCCAGCAGCTTAGGGGGGAGTTCCCAAGAGACCCAGTACTTC. Translation gives CASSLGGSSQETQYF.

This chain links TRBV7-9 with TRBJ2-3; 10 bases agree with TRBD1. The germline gives CDR1 SEHNR, CDR2 FQNEAQ (reference sequence). V gave up 3 bases and J gave up 4 bases; unmatched junction bases: 1. The length of the CDR3 is 14 residues. CDR3 in amino acids: CASSLGTGADTQYF. CDR3 nucleotides: TGTGCCAGCAGCTTGGGGACAGGGGCAGATACGCAGTATTTT. Based on the CDR3 plus reference TRBV7-9 and TRBJ2-3, the full variable domain is DTGVSQNPRHKITKRGQNVTFRCDPISEHNRLYWYRQTLGQGPEFLTYFQNEAQLEKSRLLSDRFSAERPKGSFSTLEIQRTEQGDSAMYLCASSLGTGADTQYFGPGTRLTVL.

In regard to this clone: This specimen includes other DNA sequences encoding the same CDR3. The chain uses TRBV6-1 and TRBJ2-7, with D maybe TRBD1 (6 bases). V lost 4 bases and J lost 2, with 9 bases in between. CDR1 is MNHNS, CDR2 SASEGT, per germline. This CDR3 is built from 13 residues. The CDR3 DNA is TGTGCCAGCAGTGGGCAGGGGACCTACGAGCAGTACTTC. Translation: CASSGQGTYEQYF.

The chain carries TRBV5-4 and TRBJ2-7; 12 bases agree with TRBD2. This CDR3 is 15 amino acids long. Germline values: CDR1 SGHNT, CDR2 YYREEE (reference sequence). The J segment lost 2 bases and the V segment lost 4 bases, leaving 4 bases of the junction unmatched. As DNA, the CDR3 is TGTGCCAGCAGCCTAACTAGCGGGGGGACCTACGAGCAGTACTTC. Translation: CASSLTSGGTYEQYF.

The chain couples TRBV4-2 to TRBJ2-1; D may match TRBD1 or TRBD2 (5 bases each). The CDR3 is made up of 16 amino acids. V shed 0 bases and J shed 7 bases, with 16 bases lying between them. Germline V lookup: CDR1 LGHNA, CDR2 YNFKEQ. CDR3 sequence (DNA): TGTGCCAGCAGCCAAGATCGAGGGGCTCGGACAAATGAGCAGTTCTTC. Encoded protein: CASSQDRGARTNEQFF.

The chain employs TRBV9 and TRBJ2-2; 8 bases map to TRBD1. Trimming removed 4 bases from V and 1 base from J; junction bases left unmatched: 6. The V gene's germline CDR1 is SGDLS and CDR2 YYNGEE. The CDR3 is made up of 16 amino acids. The CDR3 protein is CASSRGQGRNTGELFF. The CDR3 DNA reads TGTGCCAGCAGCCGAGGACAGGGAAGGAACACCGGGGAGCTGTTTTTT.

As concerns this clone: The sample carries other DNA sequences with the same CDR3. The V call is TRBV6-1, the J call TRBJ2-2, with 7 bases lining up with TRBD1. The CDR3 contains 13 residues. The trim removed 8 bases at V and 4 bases at J, leaving 4 bases unmatched. Germline values: CDR1 MNHNS, CDR2 SASEGT. CDR3: CASRDSGTGELFF. CDR3 bases: TGTGCCAGCCGGGACAGTGGCACCGGGGAGCTGTTTTTT.